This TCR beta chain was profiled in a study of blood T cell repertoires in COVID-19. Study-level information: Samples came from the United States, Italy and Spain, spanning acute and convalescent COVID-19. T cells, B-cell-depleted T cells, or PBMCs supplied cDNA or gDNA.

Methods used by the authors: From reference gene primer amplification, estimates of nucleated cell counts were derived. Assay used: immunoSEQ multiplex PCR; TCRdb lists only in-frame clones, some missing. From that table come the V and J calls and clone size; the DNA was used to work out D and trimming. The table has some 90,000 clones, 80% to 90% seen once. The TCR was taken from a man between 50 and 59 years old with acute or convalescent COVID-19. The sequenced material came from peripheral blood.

CDR3 in amino acids: CASSIEGGRAHQPQHF. Written as DNA, the CDR3 is TGTGCCAGTAGTATAGAAGGCGGCAGGGCCCATCAGCCCCAGCATTTT. The chain is built from TRBV19 and TRBJ1-5, with D perhaps matching TRBD1 (5 bases). The ends were cut back, 0 bases at V and 5 bases at J, with 14 bases in the middle. Germline lookup yields CDR1 LNHDA and CDR2 SQIVND (reference sequence). This CDR3 spans 16 amino acids.